This is a list of T cell receptor beta chains from one sample in a study of blood T cell repertoires in COVID-19. Repertoires were generated with immunoSEQ multiplex PCR, while TCRdb's copy carries only in-frame clones and drops some. The table has 110,000 or so clones, under 85% seen once. Sequencing used peripheral blood. Source of these receptors: a woman in her seventies with acute or convalescent COVID-19. CDR3s include the opening cysteine and the closing phenylalanine or tryptophan. D genes are given only for firm matches. Expanded clones get a size class; other rows say once, few or many, or leave the size out.

CDR3nt,CDR3aa,abundance,d_gene,v_gene,j_gene,len
TGTGCCATCAGTGCAGGCAGGGATGGCAATCAGCCCCAGCATTTT,CAISAGRDGNQPQHF,.,.,TRBV10-3,TRBJ1-5,15
TGTGCCAGCTCACTGACTAGCGGGAGTGGCGAGCAGTACTTC,CASSLTSGSGEQYF,.,TRBD2,TRBV18,TRBJ2-7,14
TGTGCCACCAGCAGAGCTACGGGGACAGGGGCTGGCTACACCTTC,CATSRATGTGAGYTF,.,TRBD1,TRBV15,TRBJ1-2,15
TGTGCCAGCTCACTCCAGGGGGCGACTAATTCACCCCTCCACTTT,CASSLQGATNSPLHF,.,TRBD1,TRBV18,TRBJ1-6,15
TGTGCCAGCAGCCCCGGACAGGGGGCCTCACCCCTCCACTTT,CASSPGQGASPLHF,.,TRBD1,TRBV7-3,TRBJ1-6,14
TGCGCCAGCAGTGACAGATTGAGACTAGCGCGCCACGAGCAGTACTTC,CASSDRLRLARHEQYF,once,TRBD2,TRBV10-2,TRBJ2-7,16
TGTGCCTGGATCTACCTTGGGGCACGGGCTTTCTTT,CAWIYLGARAFF,.,.,TRBV30,TRBJ1-1,12
TGTGCCAGCAGTGAGTACCCCCGGCAGCCCCAGCATTTT,CASSEYPRQPQHF,.,.,TRBV6-1,TRBJ1-5,13
TGTGCCAGCAGTTACTCGCGGGGCGTTATGAACACTGAAGCTTTCTTT,CASSYSRGVMNTEAFF,few,.,TRBV6-5,TRBJ1-1,16
TGTGCCAGCAGCCGCGTACAGGGGGCAACGGAGGGAAACACCATATATTTT,CASSRVQGATEGNTIYF,.,TRBD1,TRBV16,TRBJ1-3,17
TGTGCCAGCAGCCAAAATTACGGACAGGGCGGCGAGCAGTACTTC,CASSQNYGQGGEQYF,.,TRBD1,TRBV3-1/TRBV3-2,TRBJ2-7,15
TGTGCCAGCAGCCCGACTAGCGGGAGGTACTACGAGCAGTACTTC,CASSPTSGRYYEQYF,.,TRBD2,TRBV5-4,TRBJ2-7,15
TGTGCCAGCAGCCGGACTGGGGATAACACTGAAGCTTTCTTT,CASSRTGDNTEAFF,.,.,TRBV6-4,TRBJ1-1,14
TGTGCCTGGGTAGGGGTCGACTATGGCTACACCTTC,CAWVGVDYGYTF,.,.,TRBV30,TRBJ1-2,12
TGTGCCAGCAGCCTACTTAGGAGCTCCTACAATGAGCAGTTCTTC,CASSLLRSSYNEQFF,.,.,TRBV6-5,TRBJ2-1,15
TGTGCCATCAGTGATCAGGGCAGCAATCAGCCCCAGCATTTT,CAISDQGSNQPQHF,.,.,TRBV10-3,TRBJ1-5,14